Each of the 26 T cell receptor beta chains below was sequenced from the same sample in a study of OX40 agonist ivuxolimab in advanced cancers. Assay: immunoSEQ multiplex PCR; the TCRdb copy retains only in-frame clones and omits some. The sample has some 68,000 clones, around 86% seen once. The source material was CD4+ or CD8+ T cells sorted from blood, sampled in a trial of the OX40 agonist ivuxolimab. The receptor source for this set is an adult with an advanced solid tumor such as melanoma, head and neck, liver or kidney cancer.

The chain is built from TRBV6-6 and TRBJ2-2, with a tentative D call TRBD1 (6 bases). CDR1 is MNHNY, CDR2 SVGAGI, per germline (reference sequence). Trimming took 2 bases from V and 1 from J, leaving 8 bases between them. CDR3 length: 15 residues. The chain's CDR3 is CASSYTGQNTGELFF. CDR3 DNA sequence: TGTGCCAGCAGTTACACGGGACAGAACACCGGGGAGCTGTTTTTT.

The CDR3 region is CAWSRGMNTEAFF. For the CDR3, the DNA is TGTGCCTGGAGTAGAGGGATGAACACTGAAGCTTTCTTT. The V gene is TRBV30, the J gene TRBJ1-1; D remains ambiguous. The germline V gene has CDR1 GTSNPN and CDR2 SVGIG (reference sequence). The CDR3 contains 13 residues. V lost 2 bases, J lost 0 bases, and 7 bases lay in between.

The chain recombines TRBV28 with TRBJ2-7, with 7 bases lining up with TRBD2. There are 12 residues in the CDR3. Germline V gene sequence: CDR1 MDHEN, CDR2 SYDVKM. The ends lost 5 bases at V and 6 bases at J; junction bases unmatched: 4. CDR3 in DNA: TGTGCCAGCAGTCCCCCGGGGGGCGAGCAGTACTTC. Encoded protein: CASSPPGGEQYF. The variable domain in full, completed from reference TRBV28 and TRBJ2-7, reads DVKVTQSSRYLVKRTGEKVFLECVQDMDHENMFWYRQDPGLGLRLIYFSYDVKMKEKGDIPEGYSVSREKKERFSLILESASTNQTSMYLCASSPPGGEQYFGPGTRLTVT.

The rearrangement links TRBV7-6 to TRBJ1-1; the D is unclear. The CDR3 spans 15 residues. V lost 1 base, J lost 4 bases, and 13 bases lay in between. Looked up from germline, CDR1 is SGHVS and CDR2 is FNYEAQ. The CDR3 region has the DNA TGTGCCAGCAGCTTAGGGATAGACGGAGCCACTGAAGCTTTCTTT. It encodes CASSLGIDGATEAFF.

J is TRBJ1-1 and V is TRBV19; the match to TRBD1 covers 7 bases. The CDR3 is made up of 14 amino acids. Losses at the gene ends were 4 bases for V and 1 base for J; bases not matched to a gene: 3. Looked up from germline, CDR1 is LNHDA and CDR2 is SQIVND (reference sequence). The CDR3 loop is CASSRQGRNTEAFF. Here the CDR3 DNA reads TGTGCCAGTAGTAGACAGGGTAGGAACACTGAAGCTTTCTTT.

V and J are TRBV9 and TRBJ1-6, with D hard to call. The CDR3 runs 16 residues. CDR1 and CDR2 (germline): SGDLS, YYNGEE. Trimming took off 4 bases at V and 0 bases at J, with 11 bases between the two ends. For the CDR3, the DNA is TGTGCCAGCAGCCCTCAAGGAAGCTCCTATAATTCACCCCTCCACTTT. Translated: CASSPQGSSYNSPLHF.

The rearrangement uses TRBV5-8 and TRBJ1-4, with D possibly TRBD1 on 5 matching bases. Germline-derived CDR1 and CDR2 are SGHTS and YDEGEE. V shed 6 bases and J shed 11 bases, with 17 bases lying between them. The CDR3 runs to 13 residues. This chain's CDR3 is CASKRRGELKLFF. CDR3 nucleotides: TGTGCCAGCAAGCGAAGGGGAGAGTTGAAACTGTTTTTT.

This clone was detected a few times. The V gene is TRBV2, the J gene TRBJ2-1, with D maybe TRBD2 (5 bases). The CDR3 is made up of 13 amino acids. Trimming took 7 bases from V and 9 from J, leaving 16 bases between them. Germline CDR1 is SNHLY and CDR2 is FYNNEI. CDR3 protein: CASTTGLAGEQFF. The CDR3 DNA is TGTGCCAGCACCACGGGGTTAGCCGGTGAGCAGTTCTTC.

The gene calls are TRBV5-1 and TRBJ2-3, with 11 bases fitting TRBD2. The germline V gene has CDR1 SGHRS and CDR2 YFSETQ. After removal of 3 bases from V and 3 bases from J, the junction contained 6 bases not matched to a gene. The CDR3 consists of 16 residues. The CDR3 DNA is TGCGCCAGCAGCTCTCCGACTAGCGGGAATACAGATACGCAGTATTTT. Translated, it gives CASSSPTSGNTDTQYF.

The chain has TRBV21-1 and TRBJ2-7. TRBV21-1 is designated a pseudogene. CDR3 length: 13 amino acids. CDR3 sequence: CASSKHRTGRRYF. The CDR3 nucleotides are TGTGCCAGCAGCAAACACCGGACGGGACGCCGGTACTTC.

The CDR3 DNA reads as TGTGCCAGCAAAACCTCTGGGGCCAACGTCCTGACTTTC. It specifies CASKTSGANVLTF. The chain couples TRBV6-5 to TRBJ2-6; the D is unclear. V was clipped by 7 bases and J by 0 bases, with 4 bases between them. The CDR3 runs 13 residues. Germline V gene sequence: CDR1 MNHEY, CDR2 SVGAGI.

The genes are TRBV7-2 and TRBJ1-2, with D unclear. The CDR3 runs 15 residues. Germline V gene sequence: CDR1 SGHTA, CDR2 FQGNSA. Trimming cost V 2 bases and J 3 bases, with 13 bases left between them. The CDR3 loop reads CASSLSPGRDYGYTF. In DNA form, the CDR3 reads TGTGCCAGCAGCTTAAGTCCGGGTCGGGACTATGGCTACACCTTC.

This clone was observed a single time. The germline gene is not matched at one end of the junction; a read error may be the cause. The rearrangement uses TRBV7-7 and TRBJ2-5; a possible D gene is TRBD1 (6 bases). This CDR3 contains 12 residues. Germline V lookup: CDR1 SSHAT, CDR2 FNYEAQ (reference sequence). The CDR3 sequence: CASRGPGETQYF. CDR3 nucleotides: TGTGCTAGCAGGGGACCTGGAGAGACCCAGTACTTC.

The chain combines TRBV2 with TRBJ1-5; 11 nucleotides align to TRBD1. Germline V lookup: CDR1 SNHLY, CDR2 FYNNEI. V was clipped by 6 bases and J by 2 bases; unmatched bases: 6. The CDR3 contains 16 residues. CDR3 in DNA: TGTGCCAGCAGGGGGACAGGGGGTGGTGGCAATCAGCCCCAGCATTTT. This translates into CASRGTGGGGNQPQHF. Full variable domain (rest looked up from reference TRBV2 and TRBJ1-5): EPEVTQTPSHQVTQMGQEVILRCVPISNHLYFYWYRQILGQKVEFLVSFYNNEISEKSEIFDDQFSVERPDGSNFTLKIRSTKLEDSAMYFCASRGTGGGGNQPQHFGDGTRLSIL.

This chain links TRBV9 with TRBJ1-2; tentatively, D is TRBD1 (5 bases). Deletions cut 6 bases from V and 4 bases from J, with 19 bases between. The CDR3 loop spans 15 amino acids. Germline V lookup: CDR1 SGDLS, CDR2 YYNGEE. CDR3 DNA: TGTGCCAGCACCGAGACCCATCTGGGGCTCTATGGCTACACCTTC. Residues: CASTETHLGLYGYTF.

This chain uses TRBV19 with TRBJ2-1; TRBD2 matches 9 bases. The CDR3 runs 14 residues. Unmatched junction bases numbered 5, after V lost 3 bases and J lost 8 bases. CDR1 is LNHDA and CDR2 is SQIVND in the germline V gene (reference sequence). CDR3 coding DNA: TGTGCCAGTAGTATGGCGGGAGGGTACGATGAGCAGTTCTTC. It translates to CASSMAGGYDEQFF.

The chain joins TRBV14 to TRBJ2-1; 11 nucleotides agree with TRBD1. Germline lookup yields CDR1 SGHDN and CDR2 FVKESK. The CDR3 is 16 amino acids. J lost 7 bases, V lost 3 bases, and 8 bases had no gene match. Here the CDR3 DNA reads TGTGCCAGCAGCCAGAGGACAGGGGGCATGAGTAATGAGCAGTTCTTC. Its translation is CASSQRTGGMSNEQFF.

V gene TRBV18 combines with J gene TRBJ1-2; 10 positions match TRBD1. V lost 5 bases and J lost 7; bases outside the gene matches: 19. The CDR3 runs 18 residues. Germline V gives CDR1 KGHSH, CDR2 LQKENI. The CDR3 is CASSSTMTGGEFLGGYTF. CDR3 nucleotides: TGTGCCAGCTCATCAACAATGACAGGGGGCGAATTTTTGGGTGGCTACACCTTC.

This clone has just one count. The genes are TRBV28 and TRBJ2-7, with 10 bases aligning to TRBD2. Germline V gene sequence: CDR1 MDHEN, CDR2 SYDVKM. The CDR3 contains 17 residues. The V and J ends lost 8 bases and 4 bases, in that order; junction bases with no gene match: 17. The CDR3 here is CASPPGLAGVQAYEQYF. In DNA form, the CDR3 reads TGTGCCAGCCCCCCAGGGCTAGCGGGAGTCCAAGCATACGAGCAGTACTTC.

The CDR3 sequence: CASSGPTSGETQYF. The CDR3 DNA follows: TGTGCCAGCAGCGGTCCTACTAGCGGAGAGACCCAGTACTTC. The chain is built from TRBV7-9 and TRBJ2-5; 8 bases are a match to TRBD2. With 5 bases clipped from V and 4 bases from J, the junction kept 6 bases outside the gene matches. CDR1 SEHNR and CDR2 FQNEAQ come from the germline V gene (reference sequence). This CDR3 has 14 residues. Complete variable domain (other parts from reference TRBV7-9 and TRBJ2-5): DTGVSQNPRHKITKRGQNVTFRCDPISEHNRLYWYRQTLGQGPEFLTYFQNEAQLEKSRLLSDRFSAERPKGSFSTLEIQRTEQGDSAMYLCASSGPTSGETQYFGPGTRLLVL.

V is TRBV6-6 and J is TRBJ1-4, with D possibly matching TRBD1 (6 bases). V was cut by 0 bases and J by 8 bases, with 16 bases left in between. The CDR3 is 16 amino acids. Germline values: CDR1 MNHNY, CDR2 SVGAGI (reference sequence). The CDR3 is CASSYSGGAVEEKLFF. The CDR3, as DNA: TGTGCCAGCAGTTACTCCGGGGGGGCGGTGGAGGAAAAACTGTTTTTT.

The chain uses TRBV2 and TRBJ2-1; maybe TRBD1 (6 bases). From germline, CDR1 is SNHLY and CDR2 FYNNEI. The CDR3 sequence is 13 residues long. Trimming left V 7 bases short and J 5 bases short, with 12 bases between. As DNA, the CDR3 is TGTGCCAGCAACAGGGATCCGGACAATGAGCAGTTCTTC. Translation gives CASNRDPDNEQFF.

The chain uses TRBV27 and TRBJ1-2; TRBD1 matches at 7 bases. The CDR3 loop spans 15 amino acids. Trimming at V came to 6 bases and at J to 4 bases, leaving 11 bases not matched to a gene. Germline CDR1 and CDR2: MNHEY and SMNVEV (reference sequence). The CDR3 here is CASSLDGQVGYGYTF. Here the CDR3 DNA reads TGTGCCAGCAGCTTAGACGGACAGGTTGGCTATGGCTACACCTTC.

The V call is TRBV28, the J call TRBJ1-2, with TRBD1 matching 8 bases. The CDR3 runs to 14 residues. Germline V gives CDR1 MDHEN, CDR2 SYDVKM. V was clipped by 7 bases and J by 0 bases; unmatched bases: 4. As DNA, the CDR3 is TGTGCCAGCACCTCGACAGGGGCTAACTATGGCTACACCTTC. Translation gives CASTSTGANYGYTF.

This chain connects TRBV7-3 to TRBJ2-1, with unresolved D. V was shortened by 2 bases and J by 0 bases, with 8 bases between the two germline ends. This CDR3 has 15 residues. Germline V gives CDR1 SGHTA, CDR2 FQGTGA. The CDR3 is CASSLSMSSYNEQFF. CDR3 bases: TGTGCCAGCAGCTTATCCATGAGCTCCTACAATGAGCAGTTCTTC.

The J gene is TRBJ2-7, the V gene TRBV4-3, with unresolved D. CDR3 length: 14 residues. Germline CDR1 is LGHNA and CDR2 is YSLEER. Trimming took off 0 bases at V and 3 bases at J, with 9 bases between the two ends. CDR3: CASSQDRTSYEQYF. DNA for the CDR3: TGCGCCAGCAGCCAAGATCGGACGAGCTACGAGCAGTACTTC.